These 20 T cell receptor beta chains were sequenced from one sample in a study of blood T cell repertoires in COVID-19. TCRdb's table, derived via immunoSEQ multiplex PCR, lists solely in-frame clones and lacks some. The table includes about 150,000 clones, 80% to 90% detected once. The specimen sequenced was peripheral blood. Receptors originate from a woman aged 60-75 years with COVID-19, enrolled during active disease.

This chain uses TRBV7-6 with TRBJ2-5, with D perhaps TRBD1 (6 bases). Germline CDR1 is SGHVS and CDR2 is FNYEAQ. The CDR3 spans 14 residues. V shed 2 bases and J shed 5 bases, with 12 bases lying between them. CDR3 residues: CASSLYHRAETQYF. The CDR3 DNA sequence: TGTGCCAGCAGCTTATACCACAGGGCGGAGACCCAGTACTTC.

The chain uses TRBV11-2 and TRBJ1-4, with 8 nucleotides matching TRBD1. Per germline, CDR1 SGHAT and CDR2 FQNNGV. The CDR3 totals 14 residues. Losses at the gene ends were 5 bases for V and 7 bases for J; bases not matched to a gene: 6. CDR3: CASSRTGFVEKLFF. CDR3 DNA: TGTGCCAGCAGCCGGACAGGGTTTGTTGAAAAACTGTTTTTT.

This chain links TRBV27 with TRBJ1-3; D gene uncertain. CDR3 length: 18 residues. With 0 bases removed from V and 2 bases from J, the gap between germline ends came to 17 bases. Germline CDR1 MNHEY, CDR2 SMNVEV (reference sequence). CDR3 in amino acids: CASSLSPRRGFAGNTIYF. CDR3 sequence (DNA): TGTGCCAGCAGTTTATCACCCCGACGAGGGTTCGCTGGAAACACCATATATTTT.

The rearrangement uses TRBV5-1 and TRBJ2-7; possibly TRBD1 for D (5 bases). The germline V and J ends were trimmed by 1 base and 0 bases, with 14 bases remaining between them. This CDR3 spans 16 amino acids. The germline CDR1 and CDR2 sequences are SGHRS and YFSETQ. The CDR3 sequence is CASSLWGTESSYEQYF. CDR3 sequence (DNA): TGCGCCAGCAGCTTGTGGGGCACAGAATCCTCCTACGAGCAGTACTTC.

In this sample, this clone turned up a few times. The chain carries TRBV9 and TRBJ2-3; a possible D gene is TRBD1 (6 bases). Per the germline V gene, CDR1 is SGDLS and CDR2 is YYNGEE. The CDR3 covers 12 residues. Trimming left V 4 bases short and J 6 bases short, with 9 bases between. The CDR3 bases are TGTGCCAGCAGCCCTCAGGGGGATACGCAGTATTTT. This sequence encodes CASSPQGDTQYF.

The genes are TRBV2 and TRBJ1-1, with a tentative D call TRBD1 (6 bases). Trimming took off 5 bases at V and 0 bases at J, with 10 bases between the two ends. The CDR3 is made up of 14 amino acids. Germline CDR1 SNHLY, CDR2 FYNNEI. The CDR3 coding sequence is TGTGCCAGCAGTCCCCAGGGGATGAACACTGAAGCTTTCTTT. Translated, it gives CASSPQGMNTEAFF.

This chain uses TRBV12-5 with TRBJ2-1; unclear D gene. This CDR3 is 12 amino acids long. Germline assignment: CDR1 LGHNT and CDR2 FRNRAP. Trimming took 7 bases from V and 3 from J, leaving 7 bases between them. The CDR3 loop reads CASAGDYNEQFF. In DNA, the CDR3 is TGTGCTAGTGCCGGAGACTACAATGAGCAGTTCTTC.

The rearrangement uses TRBV2 and TRBJ1-1; 10 nucleotides agree with TRBD1. This CDR3 has 13 amino acids. Unmatched junction bases numbered 6, after V lost 10 bases and J lost 4 bases. Germline V gene lookup returns CDR1 SNHLY and CDR2 FYNNEI. CDR3 sequence: CATSDRGGTEAFF. The CDR3 region has the DNA TGTGCCACCTCGGACAGGGGGGGCACTGAAGCTTTCTTT.

CDR3 nucleotide sequence: TGCGCCAGCAGCCCAGGGGTCCCCTACGAGCAGTACTTC. This encodes CASSPGVPYEQYF. V usage is TRBV4-1 and J usage is TRBJ2-7; TRBD1 might be the D (6 bases). This CDR3 comprises 13 residues. The ends were cut back, 4 bases at V and 2 bases at J, with 9 bases in the middle. Germline loops: CDR1 MGHRA, CDR2 YSYEKL.

About this clone: Other DNA sequences in the sample encode the same CDR3. V usage is TRBV7-9 and J usage is TRBJ1-1, with a weak D call TRBD1 (5 bases). Trimming stripped 1 base from V and 6 bases from J, with 12 bases between. The CDR3 totals 14 residues. Germline V gene sequence: CDR1 SEHNR, CDR2 FQNEAQ (reference sequence). As DNA, the CDR3 is TGTGCCAGCAGCTTAGATGCAGGGATTCCTGAAGCTTTCTTT. Translation: CASSLDAGIPEAFF.

The chain has TRBV6-5 and TRBJ2-2; TRBD2 agrees at 10 bases. Germline V CDR1 and CDR2: MNHEY, SVGAGI. The CDR3 has 14 residues. J gave up 6 bases and V 7 bases, and 5 bases lay outside the gene matches. CDR3 bases: TGTGCCAGCACGAGCGGGGGGGCCCCCGGGGAGCTGTTTTTT. Protein product: CASTSGGAPGELFF.

The V and J genes are TRBV5-6 and TRBJ2-3, with 9 bases aligning to TRBD2. The CDR3 has 16 residues. Trimming cost V 3 bases and J 4 bases; bases outside gene matches: 9. Germline V gene sequence: CDR1 SGHDT, CDR2 YYEEEE. Written as DNA, the CDR3 is TGTGCCAGCAGCTACTTAGCGGGGGAAACGGCAGATACGCAGTATTTT. Translating it yields CASSYLAGETADTQYF.

The V and J genes are TRBV5-1 and TRBJ1-4, with TRBD1 matching 12 bases. The germline V gene has CDR1 SGHRS and CDR2 YFSETQ. J lost 4 bases, V lost 7 bases, and 2 bases had no gene match. This CDR3 comprises 14 residues. CDR3 DNA sequence: TGCGCCAGCGGGACAGGGGGCAATAATGAAAAACTGTTTTTT. Protein product: CASGTGGNNEKLFF. Full variable domain (remainder filled in from reference TRBV5-1 and TRBJ1-4): KAGVTQTPRYLIKTRGQQVTLSCSPISGHRSVSWYQQTPGQGLQFLFEYFSETQRNKGNFPGRFSGRQFSNSRSEMNVSTLELGDSALYLCASGTGGNNEKLFFGSGTQLSVL.

The chain uses TRBV12-5 and TRBJ1-5; D is unresolved. The V and J ends lost 5 bases and 12 bases respectively, with 14 bases between them. The germline CDR1 and CDR2 sequences are LGHNT and FRNRAP. The CDR3 runs to 12 residues. The chain's CDR3 is CASGLPAGGQHF. The CDR3 DNA sequence: TGTGCTAGTGGTCTCCCGGCCGGAGGCCAGCATTTT.

The chain links TRBV29-1 to TRBJ1-1, with no clear D. V lost 7 bases and J lost 1, with 10 bases in between. Germline V gene data show CDR1 as SQVTM and CDR2 as ANQGSEA. The CDR3 length is 12 residues. Written as DNA, the CDR3 is TGCAGCGCCCGGGGAGGGAACACTGAAGCTTTCTTT. Translated: CSARGGNTEAFF.

The gene calls are TRBV18 and TRBJ2-1; 10 bases fit TRBD2. This CDR3 is 18 amino acids long. Germline V gene data show CDR1 as KGHSH and CDR2 as LQKENI. V lost 0 bases to trimming and J lost 8 bases; unmatched junction nucleotides: 13. The CDR3 DNA reads TGTGCCAGCTCACCACCCCCTACCGGGACTAGCGCAACTTATGAGCAGTTCTTC. Translated: CASSPPPTGTSATYEQFF.

The V gene is TRBV27, the J gene TRBJ1-2; 8 bases fit TRBD1. CDR1 MNHEY and CDR2 SMNVEV come from the germline V gene (reference sequence). V was clipped by 5 bases and J by 4 bases; unmatched bases: 15. This CDR3 comprises 17 residues. The DNA for the CDR3 is TGTGCCAGCAGTAGCCGCGTTTCCAGGGGGCGCGTCTATGGCTACACCTTC. It translates to CASSSRVSRGRVYGYTF.

The V call is TRBV5-6, the J call TRBJ2-5; 8 nucleotides agree with TRBD2. This CDR3 contains 14 residues. The germline V gene encodes CDR1 SGHDT and CDR2 YYEEEE. After removal of 1 base from V and 1 base from J, the junction contained 0 bases not matched to a gene. CDR3 DNA sequence: TGTGCCAGCAGCTTGCGGGAGGGCCAAGAGACCCAGTACTTC. This sequence encodes CASSLREGQETQYF.

This clone appeared once. Other DNA sequences in the sample encode the same CDR3. The chain carries TRBV9 and TRBJ2-1; 7 nucleotides match TRBD2. Germline loops: CDR1 SGDLS, CDR2 YYNGEE. The CDR3 length is 15 residues. With V trimmed by 0 bases and J by 0 bases, 0 bases remained unmatched. The chain's CDR3 is CASSVAGGSYNEQFF. CDR3 nucleotides: TGTGCCAGCAGCGTAGCGGGGGGCTCCTACAATGAGCAGTTCTTC. The full variable domain, completed using reference TRBV9 and TRBJ2-1, is DSGVTQTPKHLITATGQRVTLRCSPRSGDLSVYWYQQSLDQGLQFLIQYYNGEERAKGNILERFSAQQFPDLHSELNLSSLELGDSALYFCASSVAGGSYNEQFFGPGTRLTVL.

J is TRBJ2-5 and V is TRBV24-1, with 8 bases identical to TRBD1. The V segment lost 4 bases and the J segment 2 bases; nucleotides outside the gene matches: 5. Germline CDR1 KGHDR, CDR2 SFDVKD. The CDR3 is 15 residues long. Here the CDR3 DNA reads TGTGCCACCAGTGAGAACAGGGGGGTTCAAGAGACCCAGTACTTC. Translation: CATSENRGVQETQYF.